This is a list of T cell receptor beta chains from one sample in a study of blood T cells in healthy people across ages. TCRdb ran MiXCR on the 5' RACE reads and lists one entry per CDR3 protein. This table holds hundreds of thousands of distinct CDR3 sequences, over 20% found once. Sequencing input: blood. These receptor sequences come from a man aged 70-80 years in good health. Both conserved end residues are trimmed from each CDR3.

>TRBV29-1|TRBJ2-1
SVEDLTGQGARFNEQF
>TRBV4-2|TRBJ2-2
ASSRGVAQNTGELF
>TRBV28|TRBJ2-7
ASSLDARTDSYEQY
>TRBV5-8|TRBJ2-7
ASSSRGYEQY
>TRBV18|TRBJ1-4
ASSPRTKEKLF
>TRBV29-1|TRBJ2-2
SATRQGLNTGELF
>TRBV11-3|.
ASSLGVLGEQY
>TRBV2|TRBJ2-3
ASSEQPDTQY
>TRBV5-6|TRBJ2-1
ASSFTVTANNEQF
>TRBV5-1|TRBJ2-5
ASIQQETQY
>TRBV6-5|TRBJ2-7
ASRPRPNYPEQY
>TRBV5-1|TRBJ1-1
ASTWEGANTEAF
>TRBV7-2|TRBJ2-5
ASSPPGTQETQY
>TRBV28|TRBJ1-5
ASSPRDRGVNQPQH
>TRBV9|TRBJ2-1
ASSVDRGQVYNEQF
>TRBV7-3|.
ASSYRDTPYNEQF